The 27 T cell receptor beta chains given below trace back to one sample, sequenced in a study of shared clonotypes between healthy human individuals (dated by TCRdb to 2018 to 2021). CD8 naive samples were obtained by positive selection for CCR7 among CD45RO-negative cells, yielding a CD45RA+CCR7+ population from which TemRA cells were excluded. Preparation of the library involved the immunoSEQ multiplex PCR assay. This is the immuneACCESS table as TCRdb keeps it, with only in-frame sequences that have V and J called. A part of the clones is gone; compared with another copy, unresolved V genes explain less than half, and the rest is unexplained. Present in this sample are around 2,100,000 clones, about 95% of which were seen just once. More than 0.9% of the sample rests with the top ten. Input material: naive CD8+ T cells sorted from blood. The cell subset or site label of this sample denotes: CD45RA+CCR7+. Every receptor here comes from a man between 18 and 29 years old in good health.

The chain uses TRBV30 and TRBJ1-1; D not certain. V lost 0 bases and J lost 5, with 19 bases in between. There are 16 residues in the CDR3. Germline CDR1 is GTSNPN and CDR2 is SVGIG (reference sequence). The CDR3 nucleotides are TGTGCCTGGAGTGTCTTGGTAGTGTCGATGGAAACTGAAGCTTTCTTT. This encodes CAWSVLVVSMETEAFF.

The genes are TRBV9 and TRBJ2-3, with TRBD2 identical over 14 bases. Germline-derived CDR1 and CDR2 are SGDLS and YYNGEE. V was pared by 3 bases and J by 0 bases, with 9 bases of the junction left unmatched. The CDR3 sequence is 19 residues long. CDR3 amino acids: CASSALGLAGGLSTDTQYF. The CDR3 DNA reads as TGTGCCAGCAGCGCCCTCGGACTAGCGGGGGGACTTAGCACAGATACGCAGTATTTT.

This sequence joins TRBV4-1 and TRBJ2-7; TRBD1 aligns across 7 bases. The CDR3 extends over 15 amino acids. Germline CDR1 and CDR2: MGHRA and YSYEKL. The junction had 7 bases not matched to a gene; V was cut back by 3 bases and J by 2 bases. CDR3 nucleotide sequence: TGCGCCAGCAGCCAGAAAACGACAGGGACCTACGAGCAGTACTTC. This codes for CASSQKTTGTYEQYF.

The chain has TRBV7-9 and TRBJ1-1; D uncertain. V shed 8 bases and J shed 1 base, with 8 bases lying between them. Per the germline V gene, CDR1 is SEHNR and CDR2 is FQNEAQ (reference sequence). This CDR3 has 12 residues. The CDR3 reads CASLPPNTEAFF. DNA for the CDR3: TGTGCCAGCCTTCCCCCGAACACTGAAGCTTTCTTT.

The chain uses TRBV28 and TRBJ1-4; a possible D gene is TRBD1 (5 bases). This CDR3 spans 13 amino acids. Germline V gene sequence: CDR1 MDHEN, CDR2 SYDVKM. The V and J ends lost 3 bases and 8 bases respectively, with 10 bases between them. The CDR3 region has the DNA TGTGCCAGCAGTTTGGGGGAAGGGGAAAAACTGTTTTTT. It encodes CASSLGEGEKLFF.

Note on this clone: The sample holds other DNA sequences that translate to the same CDR3. The chain employs TRBV29-1 and TRBJ1-1; perhaps TRBD1 as D (5 bases). The CDR3 extends over 11 amino acids. The ends were cut back, 5 bases at V and 3 bases at J, with 7 bases in the middle. Germline values: CDR1 SQVTM, CDR2 ANQGSEA. CDR3 region: CSVLRDTEAFF. CDR3 bases: TGCAGCGTTCTCAGGGACACTGAAGCTTTCTTT.

Regarding this clone: This specimen includes other DNA sequences encoding the same CDR3. Here the CDR3 DNA reads TGTGCCAGCAGCTTAGCTGTCACCGGGGAGCTGTTTTTT. Amino acids: CASSLAVTGELFF. The gene calls are TRBV13 and TRBJ2-2, with D uncertain. Trimming stripped 1 base from V and 4 bases from J, with 4 bases between. The CDR3 has 13 amino acids. Germline loops: CDR1 PRHDT, CDR2 FYEKMQ (reference sequence).

V gene TRBV7-3 combines with J gene TRBJ2-1; D is unclear. Trimming took off 0 bases at V and 6 bases at J, with 9 bases between the two ends. Germline V lookup: CDR1 SGHTA, CDR2 FQGTGA. The CDR3 is made up of 14 amino acids. The CDR3, as DNA: TGTGCCAGCAGCTTAACTGGCCTCCTCAATGAGCAGTTCTTC. This encodes CASSLTGLLNEQFF. Variable domain in full (rest from reference TRBV7-3 and TRBJ2-1): GAGVSQTPSNKVTEKGKYVELRCDPISGHTALYWYRQSLGQGPEFLIYFQGTGAADDSGLPNDRFFAVRPEGSVSTLKIQRTERGDSAVYLCASSLTGLLNEQFFGPGTRLTVL.

The V call is TRBV27, the J call TRBJ2-3, with 8 bases matching TRBD2. With V trimmed by 5 bases and J by 2 bases, 9 bases remained unmatched. Germline CDR1 is MNHEY and CDR2 is SMNVEV (reference sequence). The CDR3 is 16 amino acids. In nucleotides, the CDR3 is TGTGCCAGCAGTCCGGCAGCGGGAGAATTCACAGATACGCAGTATTTT. Encoded protein: CASSPAAGEFTDTQYF.

V and J are TRBV18 and TRBJ2-7; D remains unclear. V lost 2 bases, J lost 7 bases, and 9 bases lay in between. The V gene's germline CDR1 is KGHSH and CDR2 LQKENI. There are 12 residues in the CDR3. CDR3 DNA: TGTGCCAGCTCACCAAGCCACGGGGAGCAGTACTTC. Translated, it gives CASSPSHGEQYF.

The V and J genes are TRBV4-1 and TRBJ2-7, with D perhaps matching TRBD1 (6 bases). The germline V gene has CDR1 MGHRA and CDR2 YSYEKL. The V end lost 4 bases, the J end lost 4 bases, and 14 bases lay between the germline ends. The CDR3 is 14 residues long. The CDR3 here is CASSPRDTIYEQYF. As DNA, the CDR3 is TGCGCCAGCAGCCCCCGGGACACTATATACGAGCAGTACTTC.

The chain has TRBV2 and TRBJ2-1; 8 bases are shared with TRBD1. Germline V gene sequence: CDR1 SNHLY, CDR2 FYNNEI. The V and J ends lost 7 bases and 9 bases, in that order; junction bases with no gene match: 17. The CDR3 is 16 residues long. CDR3 coding DNA: TGTGCCAGCACCCCCCGGGGCCAGGGGGCGGACGCTGAGCAGTTCTTC. It yields the protein CASTPRGQGADAEQFF. The full variable domain, in which reference TRBV2 and TRBJ2-1 provide the parts outside the CDR3, is EPEVTQTPSHQVTQMGQEVILRCVPISNHLYFYWYRQILGQKVEFLVSFYNNEISEKSEIFDDQFSVERPDGSNFTLKIRSTKLEDSAMYFCASTPRGQGADAEQFFGPGTRLTVL.

Of note for this clone: Different DNA sequences within this sample yield the same CDR3. The CDR3 sequence: CASSLAGGFNQPQHF. CDR3 sequence (DNA): TGCGCCAGCAGCTTGGCCGGAGGATTCAATCAGCCCCAGCATTTT. The V gene is TRBV5-1, the J gene TRBJ1-5; D remains ambiguous. The V gene's germline CDR1 is SGHRS and CDR2 YFSETQ. The ends were cut back, 0 bases at V and 3 bases at J, with 10 bases in the middle. This CDR3 contains 15 residues.

The chain links TRBV9 to TRBJ1-1; a weak D match, TRBD1 (5 bases). Trimming removed 3 bases from V and 4 bases from J, with 19 bases in between. Germline V lookup: CDR1 SGDLS, CDR2 YYNGEE. The CDR3 is 16 amino acids. In DNA, the CDR3 is TGTGCCAGCAGCGCCCCGCCAGGGATTGGGAGCACTGAAGCTTTCTTT. It codes for CASSAPPGIGSTEAFF.

CDR3 amino acids: CASSEYWTGGPDTEAFF. The CDR3 DNA is TGTGCCAGCAGTGAGTATTGGACAGGGGGACCGGACACTGAAGCTTTCTTT. The V gene is TRBV6-1, the J gene TRBJ1-1, with 10 positions matching TRBD1. Germline assignment: CDR1 MNHNS and CDR2 SASEGT. J gave up 3 bases and V 3 bases, and 10 bases lay outside the gene matches. The CDR3 spans 17 residues.

The chain carries TRBV25-1 and TRBJ2-5; possible D gene TRBD1, 5 bases. Germline CDR1 reads MGHDK; CDR2 reads SYGVNS. The germline V and J ends were trimmed by 1 base and 5 bases, with 17 bases remaining between them. This CDR3 is built from 16 residues. Here the CDR3 reads CASSESPGWDHETQYF. In nucleotides, the CDR3 is TGTGCCAGCAGTGAATCCCCAGGGTGGGATCATGAGACCCAGTACTTC.

The J gene is TRBJ2-1, the V gene TRBV9; the D gene is possibly TRBD2 (6 bases). This CDR3 has 16 amino acids. Germline CDR1 and CDR2: SGDLS and YYNGEE. Trimming left V 4 bases short and J 0 bases short, with 14 bases between. The CDR3 DNA follows: TGTGCCAGCAGCCCCTTCCGGGAGAGCTCCTACAATGAGCAGTTCTTC. This sequence encodes CASSPFRESSYNEQFF.

The chain is built from TRBV7-2 and TRBJ1-2; D unclear. Germline V lookup: CDR1 SGHTA, CDR2 FQGNSA. V gave up 5 bases and J gave up 4 bases, with 14 bases separating them. The CDR3 spans 14 residues. CDR3 sequence: CASSPGFDFYGYTF. DNA for the CDR3: TGTGCCAGCAGCCCCGGGTTTGACTTCTATGGCTACACCTTC.

The gene calls are TRBV4-1 and TRBJ2-1; TRBD2 is a possible D gene (7 bases). This CDR3 is built from 13 residues. Per germline, CDR1 MGHRA and CDR2 YSYEKL. Trimming stripped 0 bases from V and 9 bases from J, with 9 bases between. The CDR3 spells CASSQDRGAEQFF. DNA for the CDR3: TGCGCCAGCAGCCAAGACCGGGGGGCTGAGCAGTTCTTC.

This clone was detected once. This chain links TRBV7-9 with TRBJ2-7; possible D gene TRBD1, 7 bases. V lost 5 bases to trimming and J lost 5 bases, with 22 bases between them. This CDR3 has 16 amino acids. Germline loops: CDR1 SEHNR, CDR2 FQNEAQ (reference sequence). Here the CDR3 reads CASSPTQGGVYHEQYF. CDR3 DNA sequence: TGTGCCAGCAGCCCAACTCAGGGGGGAGTCTACCACGAGCAGTACTTC. The whole variable domain, filled in from reference TRBV7-9 and TRBJ2-7, reads DTGVSQNPRHKITKRGQNVTFRCDPISEHNRLYWYRQTLGQGPEFLTYFQNEAQLEKSRLLSDRFSAERPKGSFSTLEIQRTEQGDSAMYLCASSPTQGGVYHEQYFGPGTRLTVT.

This clone was seen just once. This chain links TRBV14 with TRBJ2-5, with D possibly being TRBD1 or TRBD2 (5 bases each). This CDR3 spans 13 amino acids. Trimming stripped 3 bases from V and 6 bases from J, with 11 bases between. The germline gives CDR1 SGHDN, CDR2 FVKESK. Here the CDR3 DNA reads TGTGCCAGCAGCCAGGGGGTCCTTCAGACCCAGTACTTC. Its protein product is CASSQGVLQTQYF.

This clone was counted between two and nine times. The chain carries TRBV30 and TRBJ1-1, with D possibly matching TRBD1 (5 bases). There are 14 residues in the CDR3. Per germline, CDR1 GTSNPN and CDR2 SVGIG (reference sequence). Trimming stripped 0 bases from V and 3 bases from J, with 11 bases between. The CDR3, as DNA: TGTGCCTGGAGTGTAAGCAGGGATTACACTGAAGCTTTCTTT. Translated: CAWSVSRDYTEAFF.

Points on this clone: Other DNA sequences in the same sample also yield this CDR3. This chain links TRBV5-1 with TRBJ2-7; D gene ambiguous. CDR3 size: 11 residues. Trimming took off 3 bases at V and 2 bases at J, with 3 bases between the two ends. Germline-derived CDR1 and CDR2 are SGHRS and YFSETQ. The CDR3 reads CASSSPYEQYF. In DNA form, the CDR3 reads TGCGCCAGCAGCTCGCCCTACGAGCAGTACTTC.

The V gene is TRBV6-4, the J gene TRBJ2-2; D is perhaps TRBD2 (6 bases). V lost 3 bases and J lost 8, with 16 bases in between. The germline V gene encodes CDR1 MRHNA and CDR2 SNTAGT. The CDR3 is 15 residues long. The CDR3 DNA reads as TGTGCCAGCAGTGAGCTGGCGGGGCCGTCGGGGGAGCTGTTTTTT. It translates to CASSELAGPSGELFF.

The chain uses TRBV7-6 and TRBJ2-2; D gene uncertain. The ends were cut back, 2 bases at V and 1 base at J, with 5 bases in the middle. This CDR3 has 14 amino acids. Germline V lookup: CDR1 SGHVS, CDR2 FNYEAQ. CDR3 loop: CASSLSGNTGELFF. CDR3 in DNA: TGTGCCAGCAGCTTAAGTGGGAACACCGGGGAGCTGTTTTTT.

V is TRBV6-5 and J is TRBJ2-7, with 10 bases matching TRBD2. Germline assignment: CDR1 MNHEY and CDR2 SVGAGI. The length of the CDR3 is 15 residues. The ends lost 6 bases at V and 2 bases at J; junction bases unmatched: 7. CDR3 bases: TGTGCCAGCAGCGTAGGACTAGCGGCCCCCTACGAGCAGTACTTC. This encodes CASSVGLAAPYEQYF.

V gene TRBV5-4 combines with J gene TRBJ2-3; TRBD1 is a possible D gene (5 bases). V was trimmed by 4 bases and J by 2 bases, leaving 14 bases between them. CDR3 size: 15 residues. Germline CDR1 is SGHNT and CDR2 is YYREEE (reference sequence). The DNA of the CDR3 is TGTGCCAGCAGCCTGACAGAACACCTCACAGATACGCAGTATTTT. It translates to CASSLTEHLTDTQYF.